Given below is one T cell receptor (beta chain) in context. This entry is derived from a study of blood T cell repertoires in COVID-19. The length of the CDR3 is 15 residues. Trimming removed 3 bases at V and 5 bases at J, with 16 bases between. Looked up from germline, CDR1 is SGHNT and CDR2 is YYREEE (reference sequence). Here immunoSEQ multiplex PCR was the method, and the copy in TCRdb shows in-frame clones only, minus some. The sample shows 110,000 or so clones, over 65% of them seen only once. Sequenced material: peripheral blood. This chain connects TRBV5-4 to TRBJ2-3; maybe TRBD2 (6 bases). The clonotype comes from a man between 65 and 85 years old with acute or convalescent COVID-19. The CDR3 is CASSSRLGQGDTQYF. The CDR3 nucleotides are TGTGCCAGCAGCTCCCGACTAGGCCAGGGAGATACGCAGTATTTT.